This passage covers 30 T cell receptor beta chains from one sample sequenced in a study of cytomegalovirus exposure and HLA in healthy donors. Amplification used 60 Vbeta primers and 13 Jbeta primers. Libraries were prepared by immunoSEQ multiplex PCR; TCRdb keeps only in-frame clonotypes and omits some of them. This repertoire shows 100,000 to 150,000 clones, about 78% found once; its top ten account for approximately 2.9%. The sequenced sample consisted of PBMCs. The source of these receptors is a human donor in good health.

The chain uses TRBV7-8 and TRBJ1-4; 8 bases agree with TRBD1. There are 15 residues in the CDR3. CDR1 and CDR2 from the germline V gene are SGHVS and FQNEAQ. The ends lost 5 bases at V and 12 bases at J; junction bases unmatched: 14. CDR3 in DNA: TGTGCCAGCAGCAAAGGACAGGGTTCGGTCGGTGAACTGTTTTTT. Its translation is CASSKGQGSVGELFF.

V and J are TRBV19 and TRBJ1-6; no firm D call. V was trimmed by 5 bases and J by 7 bases, leaving 15 bases between them. From germline, CDR1 is LNHDA and CDR2 SQIVND (reference sequence). The CDR3 runs 15 residues. The CDR3 sequence: CASSQLQAGNSPLHF. CDR3 bases: TGTGCCAGTAGTCAGTTGCAGGCTGGGAATTCACCCCTCCACTTT.

The chain combines TRBV9 with TRBJ1-2, with 8 bases that match TRBD1. Germline-derived CDR1 and CDR2 are SGDLS and YYNGEE. Unmatched junction bases numbered 7, after V lost 4 bases and J lost 8 bases. There are 13 residues in the CDR3. CDR3 DNA: TGTGCCAGCAGCCGCGACAGGGGTATAGGCTACACCTTC. Protein product: CASSRDRGIGYTF.

The chain uses TRBV29-1 and TRBJ1-2; 8 nucleotides agree with TRBD1. This CDR3 has 13 residues. The trim removed 7 bases at V and 7 bases at J, leaving 11 bases unmatched. CDR1 and CDR2 (germline): SQVTM, ANQGSEA. The CDR3 protein is CSGDGQGLSGYTF. As DNA, the CDR3 is TGCAGCGGGGATGGACAGGGACTCAGTGGCTACACCTTC.

The chain joins TRBV4-2 to TRBJ1-1; 10 positions match TRBD1. In germline, CDR1 is LGHNA, CDR2 YNFKEQ. This CDR3 contains 14 residues. Unmatched junction bases numbered 1, after V lost 1 base and J lost 5 bases. The CDR3 reads CASSQGQGATEAFF. Here the CDR3 DNA reads TGTGCCAGCAGCCAAGGACAGGGGGCGACTGAAGCTTTCTTT.

CDR3 sequence reads: CASSPGGWFGGNYEQYF. The CDR3 bases are TGTGCCAGCAGTCCTGGGGGGTGGTTTGGCGGCAACTACGAGCAGTACTTC. V and J are TRBV27 and TRBJ2-7, with a weak D call TRBD2 (6 bases). Deletions cut 5 bases from V and 3 bases from J, with 23 bases between. The CDR3 covers 17 residues. Germline V CDR1 and CDR2: MNHEY, SMNVEV (reference sequence).

V and J are TRBV19 and TRBJ2-1; maybe TRBD2 (6 bases). The CDR3 is made up of 17 amino acids. In germline, CDR1 is LNHDA, CDR2 SQIVND (reference sequence). Trimming took 0 bases from V and 4 from J, leaving 16 bases between them. DNA for the CDR3: TGTGCCAGTAGTATAGACCGCCCCGGGGGTTCTTACAATGAGCAGTTCTTC. This encodes CASSIDRPGGSYNEQFF.

The chain couples TRBV28 to TRBJ2-7, with 8 bases identical to TRBD2. Germline CDR1 is MDHEN and CDR2 is SYDVKM. The ends lost 1 base at V and 4 bases at J; junction bases unmatched: 6. The CDR3 spans 15 residues. The CDR3 DNA reads TGTGCCAGCAGTTTATTCGGGGGGGCGGGGTACGAGCAGTACTTC. This sequence encodes CASSLFGGAGYEQYF.

Comment on this clone: The germline gene is not matched at one end of the junction; a read error may be the cause. The CDR3 DNA reads TGTTCCAGCAGCTTAGCGGGAGCAGGCATGAACACTGAAGCTTTCTTT. The encoded protein is CSSSLAGAGMNTEAFF. The rearrangement uses TRBV7-9 and TRBJ1-1; no clear D. Germline V lookup: CDR1 SEHNR, CDR2 FQNEAQ (reference sequence). This CDR3 spans 16 amino acids. The entire variable domain, with the rest obtained from reference TRBV7-9 and TRBJ1-1, is as follows: DTGVSQNPRHKITKRGQNVTFRCDPISEHNRLYWYRQTLGQGPEFLTYFQNEAQLEKSRLLSDRFSAERPKGSFSTLEIQRTEQGDSAMYLCSSSLAGAGMNTEAFFGQGTRLTVV.

This clone was counted between two and nine times. The rearrangement links TRBV29-1 to TRBJ1-2, with D hard to call. Germline V CDR1 and CDR2: SQVTM, ANQGSEA. The CDR3 length is 11 residues. V shed 1 base and J shed 6 bases, with 6 bases lying between them. As DNA, the CDR3 is TGCAGCGTTGAAGCCCTACATGGCTACACCTTC. Its protein product is CSVEALHGYTF.

The V call is TRBV6-6, the J call TRBJ1-5, with D possibly being TRBD1 (5 bases). V was trimmed by 2 bases and J by 0 bases, leaving 11 bases between them. CDR1 is MNHNY, CDR2 SVGAGI, per germline (reference sequence). The CDR3 runs 16 residues. In DNA form, the CDR3 reads TGTGCCAGCAGTTACCAGGGAGGGATTAGCAATCAGCCCCAGCATTTT. It encodes CASSYQGGISNQPQHF.

The chain carries TRBV19 and TRBJ1-2; 9 bases align to TRBD1. Germline V gene sequence: CDR1 LNHDA, CDR2 SQIVND (reference sequence). V shed 6 bases and J 4 bases; nucleotides not matched to a gene: 9. This CDR3 is built from 15 residues. Here the CDR3 reads CASSSTGGAVYGYTF. The CDR3 bases are TGTGCCAGTAGCTCAACAGGGGGCGCAGTCTATGGCTACACCTTC. Drawing the rest from reference TRBV19 and TRBJ1-2, the complete variable domain is DGGITQSPKYLFRKEGQNVTLSCEQNLNHDAMYWYRQDPGQGLRLIYYSQIVNDFQKGDIAEGYSVSREKKESFPLTVTSAQKNPTAFYLCASSSTGGAVYGYTFGSGTRLTVV.

The V and J genes are TRBV5-1 and TRBJ2-1, with 8 bases aligning to TRBD2. The CDR3 loop spans 18 amino acids. Germline loops: CDR1 SGHRS, CDR2 YFSETQ. Trimming took 3 bases from V and 7 from J; bases not matched to a gene: 18. The CDR3 region is CASSWRPKREGPGNEQFF. CDR3 DNA sequence: TGCGCCAGCAGCTGGCGTCCGAAACGGGAGGGCCCGGGGAATGAGCAGTTCTTC.

V gene TRBV29-1 combines with J gene TRBJ2-2; 15 nucleotides match TRBD2. V lost 6 bases to trimming and J lost 5 bases; unmatched junction nucleotides: 4. The CDR3 length is 15 residues. Germline CDR1 is SQVTM and CDR2 is ANQGSEA. As DNA, the CDR3 is TGCAGCGTCGGACTAGCGGGGGGGCCAACCGGGGAGCTGTTTTTT. Its translation is CSVGLAGGPTGELFF.

The chain joins TRBV5-1 to TRBJ1-3, with D perhaps TRBD1 (5 bases). Germline CDR1 reads SGHRS; CDR2 reads YFSETQ. V lost 0 bases to trimming and J lost 5 bases, with 12 bases between them. The CDR3 is 15 amino acids. The chain's CDR3 is CASSLGRGGRNTIYF. CDR3 in DNA: TGCGCCAGCAGCTTGGGAAGGGGTGGTAGAAACACCATATATTTT. The full variable domain, with the rest looked up from reference TRBV5-1 and TRBJ1-3, is KAGVTQTPRYLIKTRGQQVTLSCSPISGHRSVSWYQQTPGQGLQFLFEYFSETQRNKGNFPGRFSGRQFSNSRSEMNVSTLELGDSALYLCASSLGRGGRNTIYFGEGSWLTVV.

The chain combines TRBV9 with TRBJ2-7; D call uncertain. CDR3 size: 14 residues. The germline V and J ends were trimmed by 0 bases and 0 bases, with 7 bases remaining between them. Germline CDR1 is SGDLS and CDR2 is YYNGEE. The CDR3 DNA reads TGTGCCAGCAGCGTAGATCCGGTCTCCTACGAGCAGTACTTC. This codes for CASSVDPVSYEQYF.

Note on this clone: The same CDR3 can be traced to other DNA sequences in this sample. The chain carries TRBV4-3 and TRBJ1-2; D is possibly TRBD1 (5 bases). V shed 4 bases and J shed 8 bases, with 29 bases lying between them. The CDR3 is 18 residues long. Germline V gene data show CDR1 as LGHNA and CDR2 as YSLEER. CDR3 sequence reads: CASSRTHNAGSAYGGYTF. CDR3 in DNA: TGCGCCAGCAGCCGGACACATAACGCGGGGTCGGCCTATGGCGGCTACACCTTC.

This clone was seen only once. The sample has other DNA sequences that encode this CDR3 too. The genes are TRBV7-6 and TRBJ2-7; TRBD1 matches at 12 bases. The germline gives CDR1 SGHVS, CDR2 FNYEAQ. This CDR3 has 19 amino acids. With 1 base clipped from V and 2 bases from J, the junction kept 12 bases outside the gene matches. CDR3 DNA sequence: TGTGCCAGCAGCTTAGACCCCGGGACAGGGGGCTATAGGACCTACGAGCAGTACTTC. It yields the protein CASSLDPGTGGYRTYEQYF.

This rearrangement joins TRBV28 to TRBJ1-1; D remains unclear. The CDR3 totals 14 residues. With 7 bases removed from V and 4 bases from J, the gap between germline ends came to 16 bases. The germline V gene has CDR1 MDHEN and CDR2 SYDVKM. CDR3: CASKMAAGSTEAFF. CDR3 nucleotides: TGTGCCAGCAAGATGGCTGCGGGGTCCACTGAAGCTTTCTTT.

The chain recombines TRBV5-5 with TRBJ1-1, with TRBD1 matching over 10 bases. Trimming cost V 4 bases and J 6 bases; bases outside gene matches: 9. CDR1 and CDR2 (germline): SGHKS, YYEKEE (reference sequence). This CDR3 spans 15 amino acids. DNA for the CDR3: TGTGCCAGCAGCCCGACCACTGGACAGGGGGCTGAAGCTTTCTTT. As protein: CASSPTTGQGAEAFF.

This chain joins TRBV2 and TRBJ1-6, with D unresolved. CDR3 length: 15 amino acids. The germline V and J ends were trimmed by 6 bases and 7 bases, with 16 bases remaining between them. The germline V gene has CDR1 SNHLY and CDR2 FYNNEI. In DNA, the CDR3 is TGTGCCAGCAGGAACTCTATTTCGTCAAATTCACCCCTCCACTTT. It translates to CASRNSISSNSPLHF.

The gene calls are TRBV5-4 and TRBJ2-2; 7 positions agree with TRBD1. CDR3 length: 15 amino acids. CDR1 is SGHNT and CDR2 is YYREEE in the germline V gene (reference sequence). The V segment lost 4 bases and the J segment 11 bases; nucleotides outside the gene matches: 14. This CDR3 is CASSQTFNNRGELFF. In DNA, the CDR3 is TGTGCCAGCAGCCAGACTTTTAATAACAGGGGTGAGCTGTTTTTT.

This rearrangement joins TRBV7-9 to TRBJ1-4, with D hard to call. Germline-derived CDR1 and CDR2 are SEHNR and FQNEAQ (reference sequence). The length of the CDR3 is 16 residues. V lost 1 base, J lost 6 bases, and 15 bases lay in between. The DNA of the CDR3 is TGTGCCAGCAGCTTAGGTTTTGGGAGCACGGATGAAAAACTGTTTTTT. It specifies CASSLGFGSTDEKLFF.

The CDR3 nucleotides are TGTGCCAGTAGTCTAACAGGGAGAGAGCAGTACTTC. Protein product: CASSLTGREQYF. The chain carries TRBV19 and TRBJ2-7, with a possible D match to TRBD1 (6 bases). This CDR3 spans 12 amino acids. Germline CDR1 is LNHDA and CDR2 is SQIVND (reference sequence). The V gene lost 5 bases and the J gene lost 7 bases, with 12 bases spanning the gap.

The CDR3 nucleotides are TGTGCCACCAGCAGAGGTTCTTCACCCCTAGGGAGAGCTCCCTACGAGCAGTACTTC. Encoded protein: CATSRGSSPLGRAPYEQYF. The genes are TRBV15 and TRBJ2-7, with a weak D call TRBD2 (5 bases). V was clipped by 1 base and J by 2 bases, with 24 bases between them. The germline CDR1 and CDR2 sequences are LNHNV and YYDKDF (reference sequence). The CDR3 has 19 amino acids. The full variable domain, rest sourced from reference TRBV15 and TRBJ2-7, is DAMVIQNPRYQVTQFGKPVTLSCSQTLNHNVMYWYQQKSSQAPKLLFHYYDKDFNNEADTPDNFQSRRPNTSFCFLDIRSPGLGDTAMYLCATSRGSSPLGRAPYEQYFGPGTRLTVT.

The chain employs TRBV7-9 and TRBJ2-2; TRBD2 agrees at 8 bases. Germline V gene lookup returns CDR1 SEHNR and CDR2 FQNEAQ (reference sequence). This CDR3 region has 16 residues. After removal of 4 bases from V and 3 bases from J, the junction contained 7 bases not matched to a gene. Here the CDR3 reads CASSSEREWYTGELFF. The CDR3 bases are TGTGCCAGCAGCTCCGAGCGGGAGTGGTACACCGGGGAGCTGTTTTTT.

In its sample, this clone was seen a few times. The chain carries TRBV11-3 and TRBJ2-7; 9 bases line up with TRBD1. The V segment lost 5 bases and the J segment 3 bases; nucleotides outside the gene matches: 11. The CDR3 is 16 residues long. The germline gives CDR1 SGHNT, CDR2 YENEEA. CDR3 nucleotide sequence: TGTGCCAGCAGCCCTCACGCCGGGACAGGGTTCTACGAGCAGTACTTC. Translating it yields CASSPHAGTGFYEQYF.

This clone was observed a handful of times. The sample carries other DNA sequences with the same CDR3. The J gene is TRBJ2-5, the V gene TRBV28; a weak D match, TRBD1 (6 bases). From germline, CDR1 is MDHEN and CDR2 SYDVKM. V lost 5 bases and J 2 bases, leaving 12 bases between the germline ends. CDR3 length: 14 residues. CDR3 residues: CASSRGGPQETQYF. In nucleotides, the CDR3 is TGTGCCAGCAGTAGAGGGGGACCACAAGAGACCCAGTACTTC.

V is TRBV5-4 and J is TRBJ2-2; 16 bases map to TRBD2. V was pared by 4 bases and J by 0 bases, with 3 bases of the junction left unmatched. Germline CDR1 SGHNT, CDR2 YYREEE (reference sequence). CDR3 length: 18 residues. The CDR3 DNA sequence: TGTGCCAGCAGCAAGGGACTAGCGGGAGGGCCGAACACCGGGGAGCTGTTTTTT. Translation gives CASSKGLAGGPNTGELFF.

J is TRBJ2-2 and V is TRBV7-9, with D tentatively TRBD1 (5 bases). The V and J ends lost 6 bases and 0 bases respectively, with 11 bases between them. CDR3 length equals 15 residues. Germline assignment: CDR1 SEHNR and CDR2 FQNEAQ (reference sequence). The CDR3 region has the DNA TGTGCCAGCAGGGCCTGGACAACGAACACCGGGGAGCTGTTTTTT. This encodes CASRAWTTNTGELFF.